This TCR beta chain emerged from a study of metastatic and nonmetastatic thyroid tumors. The study, taken as a whole, reports: Significantly greater TCR beta diversity was reportedly found in malignant thyroid tumors than in benign nodules (in blood and tumor).

This clone turned up a few times. The antigen is unknown. Per the germline V gene, CDR1 is SNHLY and CDR2 is FYNNEI. V gave up 1 base and J gave up 1 base, with 7 bases separating them. CDR3 length: 14 amino acids. Every patient underwent thyroid surgery untreated. TCRdb re-called the PCR reads via MiXCR. Of about 70,000 clones listed, around 20% are singletons. Sequenced sample: blood. The sequence came from a female donor with papillary thyroid cancer or a benign thyroid nodule (not recorded which). Some clones in this sample may be carry-over from other donors' samples. The V and J genes are TRBV2 and TRBJ1-1, with unresolved D. The CDR3 nucleotides read TGTGCCAGCAGTGAAGATGAGGCGAACACTGAAGCTTTCTTT. The encoded protein is CASSEDEANTEAFF.